These 14 T cell receptor beta chains were all obtained from the same sample, sequenced in a study of blood T cell repertoires in COVID-19. The method was immunoSEQ multiplex PCR; TCRdb's version includes in-frame clones alone and lacks a portion of them. The sample holds roughly 180,000 clones; more than 85% are singletons and the top ten take almost 1%. Material for sequencing was peripheral blood. The source is a man younger than 35 with acute or convalescent COVID-19.

The gene calls are TRBV1 and TRBJ2-5; TRBD2 was called by the table and not checked on the DNA. TRBV1 is a listed pseudogene. The CDR3 totals 17 residues. The CDR3 protein is CTSSQDIWLAGQETQYF. CDR3 nucleotides: TGCACCAGCAGCCAAGATATTTGGCTAGCGGGGCAAGAGACCCAGTACTTC.

The chain employs TRBV13 and TRBJ2-3; TRBD2 agrees at 8 bases. The CDR3 runs 15 residues. The trim removed 5 bases at V and 4 bases at J, leaving 8 bases unmatched. CDR1 is PRHDT and CDR2 is FYEKMQ in the germline V gene (reference sequence). The CDR3, as DNA: TGTGCCAGCAGCCTACCGGGGGGGGCGTCAGATACGCAGTATTTT. This codes for CASSLPGGASDTQYF.

The chain recombines TRBV18 with TRBJ1-2; D is unclear. Germline CDR1 is KGHSH and CDR2 is LQKENI. The CDR3 spans 15 residues. Trimming left V 6 bases short and J 0 bases short, with 14 bases between. As DNA, the CDR3 is TGTGCCAGCTCTCTCGTATCGCAGGCTAACTATGGCTACACCTTC. This encodes CASSLVSQANYGYTF.

The chain recombines TRBV5-5 with TRBJ2-7; possible D gene TRBD1, 5 bases. The V gene's germline CDR1 is SGHKS and CDR2 YYEKEE (reference sequence). This CDR3 region has 15 residues. Trimming took off 0 bases at V and 3 bases at J, with 13 bases between the two ends. The CDR3 DNA reads as TGTGCCAGCAGCTTGGCCTCAGGGTTCAACTACGAGCAGTACTTC. This encodes CASSLASGFNYEQYF.

This chain links TRBV19 with TRBJ1-1, with a weak D call TRBD1 (5 bases). Germline CDR1 LNHDA, CDR2 SQIVND (reference sequence). V shed 2 bases and J shed 4 bases, with 14 bases lying between them. This CDR3 contains 15 residues. CDR3 residues: CASSIFRGIGTEAFF. CDR3 DNA sequence: TGTGCCAGTAGTATATTCCGGGGGATAGGCACTGAAGCTTTCTTT.

J is TRBJ1-3 and V is TRBV27, with D perhaps TRBD1 (6 bases). The CDR3 has 14 amino acids. Germline CDR1 MNHEY, CDR2 SMNVEV (reference sequence). Trimming removed 2 bases from V and 4 bases from J, with 9 bases in between. The CDR3 protein is CASSLRGGGNTIYF. CDR3 in DNA: TGTGCCAGCAGTTTACGAGGGGGAGGAAACACCATATATTTT.

V usage is TRBV19 and J usage is TRBJ1-2, with TRBD1 matching over 7 bases. Germline V gene data show CDR1 as LNHDA and CDR2 as SQIVND (reference sequence). The ends lost 4 bases at V and 4 bases at J; junction bases unmatched: 3. The CDR3 loop spans 13 amino acids. This CDR3 reads CASSTRDSYGYTF. CDR3 bases: TGTGCCAGTAGTACCAGGGACAGCTATGGCTACACCTTC.

The chain links TRBV4-2 to TRBJ2-5; 7 nucleotides match TRBD1. The germline V gene encodes CDR1 LGHNA and CDR2 YNFKEQ. Trimming took 3 bases from V and 0 from J; bases not matched to a gene: 4. The CDR3 is 15 residues long. As DNA, the CDR3 is TGTGCCAGCAGCCACCACGGGACAGACCAAGAGACCCAGTACTTC. Amino acid sequence: CASSHHGTDQETQYF.

The rearrangement links TRBV7-9 to TRBJ1-2; 10 bases agree with TRBD1. In germline, CDR1 is SEHNR, CDR2 FQNEAQ (reference sequence). After removal of 9 bases from V and 3 bases from J, the junction contained 7 bases not matched to a gene. This CDR3 region has 14 residues. CDR3 sequence reads: CASTGQGVYYGYTF. The CDR3 bases are TGTGCCAGTACCGGACAGGGGGTATACTATGGCTACACCTTC.

The chain has TRBV30 and TRBJ2-3, with 12 bases matching TRBD2. V dropped 2 bases and J dropped 2; count of bases not matched to a gene: 8. This CDR3 spans 17 amino acids. CDR1 and CDR2 (germline): GTSNPN, SVGIG (reference sequence). The CDR3 sequence: CAWSLLAGGVYTDTQYF. The CDR3 bases are TGTGCCTGGAGTTTACTAGCGGGGGGTGTCTACACAGATACGCAGTATTTT.

The V call is TRBV19, the J call TRBJ2-6, with unresolved D. CDR1 and CDR2 from the germline V gene are LNHDA and SQIVND (reference sequence). The CDR3 runs 17 residues. V shed 6 bases and J shed 3 bases, with 18 bases lying between them. The CDR3 nucleotides are TGTGCCAGTAGCCCCTTTCATAGAGATTATGGGGCCAACGTCCTGACTTTC. This encodes CASSPFHRDYGANVLTF.

The chain employs TRBV4-2 and TRBJ1-3, with D unclear. The CDR3 contains 15 residues. Trimming left V 4 bases short and J 0 bases short, with 10 bases between. Germline V CDR1 and CDR2: LGHNA, YNFKEQ. The CDR3 is CASSLERDSGNTIYF. CDR3 nucleotide sequence: TGTGCCAGCAGCCTTGAGAGGGACTCTGGAAACACCATATATTTT.

The CDR3 loop reads CASSLSRQGNYGYTF. As DNA, the CDR3 is TGTGCCAGCAGTTTGAGTCGACAGGGTAACTATGGCTACACCTTC. The gene calls are TRBV28 and TRBJ1-2; 7 nucleotides match TRBD1. The length of the CDR3 is 15 residues. Germline loops: CDR1 MDHEN, CDR2 SYDVKM. With 3 bases clipped from V and 1 base from J, the junction kept 5 bases outside the gene matches.

The chain has TRBV19 and TRBJ1-1; D might be TRBD1 (5 bases). Germline V gives CDR1 LNHDA, CDR2 SQIVND (reference sequence). This CDR3 has 14 amino acids. The V end lost 7 bases, the J end lost 4 bases, and 16 bases lay between the germline ends. CDR3 sequence reads: CASNHVRGSTEAFF. CDR3 in DNA: TGTGCCAGTAATCACGTCCGGGGGAGCACTGAAGCTTTCTTT.